This paragraph reports one T cell receptor (beta chain). What it binds is not known. Researchers amplified the TCR beta CDR3 regions from RNA transcripts. Using the HTBI primer set, a first-round RT-PCR was run on the TCR CDR3. Each CDR3 protein gets one entry after TCRdb re-called the multiplex PCR reads with MiXCR. The sample contains a few hundred thousand distinct CDR3 sequences, under 60% of which appear only once. The sample belongs to a study of T cells in Graves' hyperthyroidism and ophthalmopathy. General study results and limits: Most thyroid clonotypes with frequency above 0.001 were detected in blood. Ophthalmopathy could be told apart from stable hyperthyroidism with a 13 V-J model.

Trimming shortened V by 0 bases and J by 6 bases, and 3 bases separated the two germline ends. Germline V gene sequence: CDR1 MGHRA, CDR2 YSYEKL. The CDR3 sequence is 11 residues long. Stable hyperthyroidism: no ophthalmopathy progression over 18 months of follow-up. Material: peripheral blood or thyroid tissue (not recorded which). The chain is built from TRBV4-1 and TRBJ2-7, with D unclear. This receptor was obtained from a young woman with Graves' hyperthyroidism. CDR3 protein: CASSQDSEQYF. The CDR3 nucleotides read TGCGCCAGCAGCCAAGATTCCGAGCAGTACTTC.